Following are 3 T cell receptor beta chains from one sample sequenced in a study of cytomegalovirus exposure and HLA in healthy donors (dated by TCRdb to 2017 to 2019). The protocol used for the library was the immunoSEQ multiplex PCR assay. The multiplex PCR relied on a mix of 60 forward primers for TCR Vbeta segments and 13 reverse primers for TCR Jbeta segments. Not all clones reach the TCRdb copy of this immuneACCESS table, which keeps in-frame sequences only. Checked studies attribute under half of the gap to unresolved V genes and leave the rest unexplained. The sample yields under 200,000 clones; more than 70% were counted once. About 6.3% of the sample rests with the top ten. Sequencing was carried out using PBMCs. Receptor source: a male donor in good health and CMV-seropositive.

The CDR3 sequence: CASSVSGTGRSETQYF. The DNA for the CDR3 is TGTGCCAGCAGTGTCTCCGGGACAGGGCGTTCGGAGACCCAGTACTTC. This chain joins TRBV27 and TRBJ2-5, with 9 nucleotides matching TRBD1. The CDR3 length is 16 residues. Trimming removed 5 bases from V and 5 bases from J; junction bases left unmatched: 12. The germline V gene encodes CDR1 MNHEY and CDR2 SMNVEV (reference sequence).

This clone was recorded once. This chain uses TRBV28 with TRBJ2-1; 9 bases map to TRBD2. V was pared by 8 bases and J by 8 bases, with 13 bases of the junction left unmatched. CDR1 is MDHEN and CDR2 is SYDVKM in the germline V gene. The CDR3 has 15 amino acids. The CDR3 nucleotides read TGTGCCAGCCTCGTGGGCGGGAGGGTTTGGGATGAGCAGTTCTTC. Translation gives CASLVGGRVWDEQFF.

The chain couples TRBV6-1 to TRBJ2-2; the match to TRBD1 covers 8 bases. With V trimmed by 7 bases and J by 6 bases, 10 bases remained unmatched. This CDR3 has 15 residues. CDR1 is MNHNS, CDR2 SASEGT, per germline. CDR3 sequence: CASTPGAGGPGELFF. CDR3 sequence (DNA): TGTGCCAGCACCCCTGGCGCAGGGGGCCCCGGGGAGCTGTTTTTT.